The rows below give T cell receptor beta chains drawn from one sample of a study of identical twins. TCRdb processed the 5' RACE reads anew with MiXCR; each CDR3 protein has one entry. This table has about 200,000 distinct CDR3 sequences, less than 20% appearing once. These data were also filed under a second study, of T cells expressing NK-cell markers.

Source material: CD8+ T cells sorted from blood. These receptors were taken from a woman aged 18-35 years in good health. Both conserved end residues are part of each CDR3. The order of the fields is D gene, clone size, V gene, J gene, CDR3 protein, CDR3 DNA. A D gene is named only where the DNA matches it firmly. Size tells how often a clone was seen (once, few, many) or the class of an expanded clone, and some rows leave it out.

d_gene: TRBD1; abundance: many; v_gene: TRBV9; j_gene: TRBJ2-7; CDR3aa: CASSPTPAGQVPYEQYF; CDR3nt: TGTGCCAGCAGCCCCACCCCTGCGGGACAGGTACCCTACGAGCAGTACTTC
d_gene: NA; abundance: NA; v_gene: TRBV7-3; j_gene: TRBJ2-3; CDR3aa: CAIPQLREDTQYF; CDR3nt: TGTGCCATCCCTCAACTCCGTGAAGATACGCAGTATTTT
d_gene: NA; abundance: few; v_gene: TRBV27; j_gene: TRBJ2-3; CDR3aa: CASRPPTDTQYF; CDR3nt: TGTGCCAGCAGGCCACCTACAGATACGCAGTATTTT
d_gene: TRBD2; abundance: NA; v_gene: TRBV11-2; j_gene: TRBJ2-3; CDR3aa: CASRQSRSGGPYADTQYF; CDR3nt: TGTGCCAGCAGACAAAGTCGGTCGGGAGGGCCATACGCAGATACGCAGTATTTT
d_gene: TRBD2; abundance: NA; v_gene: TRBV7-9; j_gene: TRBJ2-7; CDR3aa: CASKGEGGEQYF; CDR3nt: TGTGCCAGCAAAGGGGAGGGTGGCGAGCAGTACTTC
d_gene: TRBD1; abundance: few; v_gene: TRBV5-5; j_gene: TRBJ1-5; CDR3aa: CASSLEYRGDQPQHF; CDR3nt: TGTGCCAGCAGCTTGGAGTACAGGGGAGATCAGCCCCAGCATTTT
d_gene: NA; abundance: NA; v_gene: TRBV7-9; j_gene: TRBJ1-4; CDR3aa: CASSSSGWTNEKLFF; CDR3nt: TGTGCCAGCAGCTCCTCGGGGTGGACTAATGAAAAACTGTTTTTT
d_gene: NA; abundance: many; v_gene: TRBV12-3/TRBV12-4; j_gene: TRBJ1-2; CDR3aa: CATQGTYGYTF; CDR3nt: TGTGCCACCCAGGGAACGTATGGCTACACCTTC
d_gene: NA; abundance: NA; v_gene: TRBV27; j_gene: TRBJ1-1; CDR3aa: CASSNGRGTEAFF; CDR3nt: TGTGCCAGCAGTAACGGTCGGGGCACTGAAGCTTTCTTT
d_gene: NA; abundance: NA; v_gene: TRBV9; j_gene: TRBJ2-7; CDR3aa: CASSGTSWREQYF; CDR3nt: TGTGCCAGCAGCGGGACTTCGTGGCGCGAGCAGTACTTC
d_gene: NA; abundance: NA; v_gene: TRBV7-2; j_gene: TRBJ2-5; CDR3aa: CASSVDSWETQYF; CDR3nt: TGTGCCAGCAGCGTCGACAGCTGGGAGACCCAGTACTTC
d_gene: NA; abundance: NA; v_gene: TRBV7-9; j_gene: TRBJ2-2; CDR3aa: CASSSQGSGELFF; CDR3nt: TGTGCCAGCAGCTCCCAGGGGAGCGGGGAGCTGTTTTTT
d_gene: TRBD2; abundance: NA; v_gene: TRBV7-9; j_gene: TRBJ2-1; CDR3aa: CASSSSPSGDPNEQFF; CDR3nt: TGTGCCAGCAGCTCCTCCCCTAGCGGGGACCCCAATGAGCAGTTCTTC
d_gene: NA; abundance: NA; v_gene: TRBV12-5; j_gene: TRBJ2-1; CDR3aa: CASGLALGGYNEQFF; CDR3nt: TGTGCTAGTGGTTTGGCACTAGGAGGGTACAATGAGCAGTTCTTC
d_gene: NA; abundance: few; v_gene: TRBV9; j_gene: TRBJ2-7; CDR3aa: CASSVTSGTGAYEQYF; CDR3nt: TGTGCCAGCAGCGTCACCTCCGGGACTGGGGCCTACGAGCAGTACTTC
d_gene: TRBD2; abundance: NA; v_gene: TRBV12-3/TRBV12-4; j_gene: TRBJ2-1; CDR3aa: CASRFSGSSYNEQFF; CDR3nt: TGTGCCAGCAGGTTTAGCGGGAGCTCCTACAATGAGCAGTTCTTC
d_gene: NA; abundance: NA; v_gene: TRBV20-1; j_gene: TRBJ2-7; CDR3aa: CSARERHEQYF; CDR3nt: TGCAGTGCTAGAGAGCGACACGAGCAGTACTTC
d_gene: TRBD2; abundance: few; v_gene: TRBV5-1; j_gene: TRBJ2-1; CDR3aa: CASSLGLAGVPNSYNEQFF; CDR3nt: TGCGCCAGCAGCTTGGGACTAGCGGGAGTCCCAAATTCCTACAATGAGCAGTTCTTC
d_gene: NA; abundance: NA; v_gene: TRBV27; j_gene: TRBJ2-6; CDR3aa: CASSLKADNVLTF; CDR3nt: TGTGCCAGCAGTTTAAAGGCAGACAACGTCCTGACTTTC
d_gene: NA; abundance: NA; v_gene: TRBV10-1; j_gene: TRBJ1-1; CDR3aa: CASSDDVSHTEAFF; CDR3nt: TGCGCCAGCAGTGACGACGTTTCCCACACTGAAGCTTTCTTT
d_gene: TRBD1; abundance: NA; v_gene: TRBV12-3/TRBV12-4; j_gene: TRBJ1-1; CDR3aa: CASSLTDRVSTEAFF; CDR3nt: TGTGCCAGCAGTCTAACCGACAGGGTAAGCACTGAGGCTTTCTTT
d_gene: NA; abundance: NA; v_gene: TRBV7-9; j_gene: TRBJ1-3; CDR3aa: CASSHEGKATTIYF; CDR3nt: TGTGCCAGCAGCCACGAAGGGAAGGCTACTACCATATATTTT
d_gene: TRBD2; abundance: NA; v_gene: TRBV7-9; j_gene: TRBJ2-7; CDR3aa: CASSSSGGASPYEQYF; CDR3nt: TGTGCCAGCAGCTCGAGCGGGGGGGCCTCCCCCTACGAGCAGTACTTC
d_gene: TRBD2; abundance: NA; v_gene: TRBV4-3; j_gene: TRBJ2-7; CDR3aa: CASSQGLAGAFDEQYF; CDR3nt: TGCGCCAGCAGCCAAGGCCTAGCGGGGGCCTTTGACGAGCAGTACTTC
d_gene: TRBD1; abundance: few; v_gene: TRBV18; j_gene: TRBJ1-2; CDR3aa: CASSPGGRQGYYGYTF; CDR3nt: TGTGCCAGCTCACCTGGGGGCCGACAGGGCTACTATGGCTACACCTTC
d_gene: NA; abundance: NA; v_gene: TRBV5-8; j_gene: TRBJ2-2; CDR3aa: CASSLRGAIGELFF; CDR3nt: TGTGCCAGCAGCTTAAGAGGGGCGATCGGGGAGCTGTTTTTT
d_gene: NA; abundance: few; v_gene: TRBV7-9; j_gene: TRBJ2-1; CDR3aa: CASEDWLAIDFEQFF; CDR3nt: TGTGCCAGCGAAGATTGGCTAGCAATTGATTTTGAGCAGTTCTTC
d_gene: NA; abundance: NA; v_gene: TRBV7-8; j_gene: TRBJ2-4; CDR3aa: CASSFRAKNIQYF; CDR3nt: TGTGCCAGCAGCTTCCGAGCCAAAAACATTCAGTACTTC
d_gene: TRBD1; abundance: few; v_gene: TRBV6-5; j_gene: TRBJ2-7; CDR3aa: CASSYSGTGPWYEQYF; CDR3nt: TGTGCCAGCAGTTACTCCGGGACAGGCCCGTGGTACGAGCAGTACTTC
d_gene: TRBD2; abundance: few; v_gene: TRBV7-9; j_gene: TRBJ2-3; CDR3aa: CASSSNRGVSTDTQYF; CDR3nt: TGTGCCAGCAGCTCAAATCGGGGGGTAAGCACAGATACGCAGTATTTT
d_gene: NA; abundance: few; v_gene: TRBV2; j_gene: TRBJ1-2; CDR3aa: CASSPPLQSGYTF; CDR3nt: TGTGCCAGCAGTCCCCCTCTCCAGAGCGGCTACACCTTC
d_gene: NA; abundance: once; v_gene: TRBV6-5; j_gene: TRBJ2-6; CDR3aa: CASSYFGPGSGANVLTF; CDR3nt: TGTGCCAGCAGTTACTTCGGTCCCGGGTCTGGGGCCAACGTCCTGACTTTC
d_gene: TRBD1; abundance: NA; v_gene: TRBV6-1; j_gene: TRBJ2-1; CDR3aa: CASSSRTGSYNEQFF; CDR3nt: TGTGCCAGCAGCTCCCGGACAGGCTCCTACAATGAGCAGTTCTTC
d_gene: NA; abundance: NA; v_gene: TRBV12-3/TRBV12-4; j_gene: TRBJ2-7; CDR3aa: CASGSGYEQYF; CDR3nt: TGTGCCAGCGGGTCCGGCTACGAGCAGTACTTC
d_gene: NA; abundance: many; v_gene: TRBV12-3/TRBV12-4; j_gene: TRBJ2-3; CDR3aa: CASSPGLGPETQYF; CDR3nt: TGTGCCAGCAGTCCGGGGCTCGGACCTGAGACGCAGTATTTT
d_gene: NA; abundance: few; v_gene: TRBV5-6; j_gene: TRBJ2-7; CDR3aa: CASSFGQGSHEQYF; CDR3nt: NA
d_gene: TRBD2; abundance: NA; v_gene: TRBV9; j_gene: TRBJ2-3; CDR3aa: CASSSPSGGHTDTQYF; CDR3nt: TGTGCCAGCAGCAGTCCTAGCGGGGGCCACACAGATACGCAGTATTTT
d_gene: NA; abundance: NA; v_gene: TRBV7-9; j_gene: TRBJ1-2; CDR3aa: CASSSVSVYGYTF; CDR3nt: TGTGCCAGCAGCTCGGTCAGCGTTTATGGCTACACCTTC
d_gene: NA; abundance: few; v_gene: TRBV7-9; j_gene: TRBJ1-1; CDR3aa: CASSFTGLGTEAFF; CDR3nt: TGTGCCAGCAGCTTCACAGGGCTGGGGACTGAAGCTTTCTTT
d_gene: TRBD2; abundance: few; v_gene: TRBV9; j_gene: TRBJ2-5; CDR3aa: CASSPRASGGPETQYF; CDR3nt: TGTGCCAGCAGCCCAAGGGCTAGCGGGGGACCAGAGACCCAGTACTTC
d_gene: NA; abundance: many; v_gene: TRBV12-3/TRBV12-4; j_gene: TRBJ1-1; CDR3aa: CASRAGEAFF; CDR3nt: TGTGCCAGCAGGGCGGGTGAAGCTTTCTTT
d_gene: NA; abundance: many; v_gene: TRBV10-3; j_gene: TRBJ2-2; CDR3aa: CASHSGAGELFF; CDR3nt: TGTGCCAGCCATTCGGGCGCCGGGGAGCTGTTTTTT